The 14 T cell receptor beta chains given below trace back to one sample, sequenced in a study of vaccination and CD4 T cells after COVID-19. These receptors' antigens are unknown. Cultured CD4+ T-cell DNA underwent Oncomine TCR Beta short-read sequencing. One entry per CDR3 protein, called by TCRdb with MiXCR from the PCR reads. In the table there are about 25,000 distinct CDR3 sequences, around 66% of which are singletons. Treatment in this sample: roughly 10-day PBMC culture with coronavirus spike peptide pools or control peptides (ViraFEST assay). The sample was CD4+ T cells from blood, cultured in vitro, taken after SARS-CoV-2 vaccination. The receptors derive from a human donor who received a COVID-19 vaccine.

The chain recombines TRBV19 with TRBJ1-2; D is uncertain. V was trimmed by 6 bases and J by 0 bases, leaving 11 bases between them. Germline V gene lookup returns CDR1 LNHDA and CDR2 SQIVND (reference sequence). CDR3 length: 14 amino acids. The CDR3 protein is CASRVLGANYGYTF. DNA for the CDR3: TGTGCCAGTAGAGTTCTTGGGGCTAACTATGGCTACACCTTC.

The J gene is TRBJ1-5, the V gene TRBV28; 8 nucleotides match TRBD1. Trimming at V came to 2 bases and at J to 3 bases, leaving 3 bases not matched to a gene. There are 15 residues in the CDR3. CDR1 is MDHEN, CDR2 SYDVKM, per germline. CDR3 protein: CASSLLQGVNQPQHF. DNA of the CDR3: TGTGCCAGCAGTTTACTACAGGGGGTCAATCAGCCCCAGCATTTT.

The chain joins TRBV10-1 to TRBJ2-4; 8 positions match TRBD2. The V and J ends lost 2 bases and 7 bases, in that order; junction bases with no gene match: 4. The CDR3 covers 14 residues. Per germline, CDR1 WNHNN and CDR2 SYGVQD (reference sequence). The CDR3 DNA reads TGCGCCAGCAGTGAGCGGCGGGGGGTGAACATTCAGTACTTC. It is translated as CASSERRGVNIQYF.

This chain connects TRBV6-5 to TRBJ1-1; weak D call: TRBD1 (5 bases). Germline V lookup: CDR1 MNHEY, CDR2 SVGAGI. The CDR3 runs to 13 residues. Trimming took off 4 bases at V and 4 bases at J, with 10 bases between the two ends. CDR3 protein: CASSWTQGTEAFF. The DNA for the CDR3 is TGTGCCAGCAGTTGGACCCAGGGCACTGAAGCTTTCTTT.

This clonotype has a single count. The CDR3 loop is CSASQRENYEQYF. In nucleotides, the CDR3 is TGCAGTGCTAGTCAGCGGGAAAACTACGAGCAGTACTTC. The chain uses TRBV20-1 and TRBJ2-7, with 7 bases aligning to TRBD2. The J segment lost 3 bases and the V segment lost 3 bases, leaving 5 bases of the junction unmatched. Germline loops: CDR1 DFQATT, CDR2 SNEGSKA (reference sequence). This CDR3 spans 13 amino acids.

This clonotype was detected a few times. CDR3 residues: CATSRDLKQAGYTF. The CDR3 DNA sequence: TGTGCCACCAGCAGAGATCTGAAACAGGCAGGCTACACCTTC. J is TRBJ1-2 and V is TRBV15, with D perhaps matching TRBD1 (5 bases). The germline gives CDR1 LNHNV, CDR2 YYDKDF (reference sequence). V was pared by 0 bases and J by 8 bases, with 13 bases between. The CDR3 consists of 14 residues.

This rearrangement joins TRBV2 to TRBJ1-5; D unresolved. Trimming took 3 bases from V and 3 from J, leaving 6 bases between them. The germline V gene has CDR1 SNHLY and CDR2 FYNNEI. The CDR3 is made up of 13 amino acids. The DNA for the CDR3 is TGTGCCAGCAGTGAGGACTTCAATCAGCCCCAGCATTTT. Translated: CASSEDFNQPQHF.

The chain joins TRBV6-1 to TRBJ1-2; a weak D match, TRBD1 (6 bases). Between the trimmed V and J ends, which lost 5 bases and 7 bases, there was a span of 14 bases. The CDR3 extends over 13 amino acids. Per the germline V gene, CDR1 is MNHNS and CDR2 is SASEGT. CDR3 residues: CASSHTGFSGYTF. As DNA, the CDR3 is TGTGCCAGCAGTCATACAGGGTTCAGTGGCTACACCTTC.

V gene TRBV6-2 or TRBV6-3 combines with J gene TRBJ2-1; D is possibly TRBD2 (5 bases). The CDR3 spans 13 residues. In germline, CDR1 is MNHEY, CDR2 SVGEGT. V lost 10 bases and J 9 bases, leaving 19 bases between the germline ends. The CDR3: CATTRTVSGEQFF. The DNA for the CDR3 is TGTGCCACCACTAGGACGGTGTCCGGTGAGCAGTTCTTC.

This clonotype came up a few times. This chain joins TRBV20-1 and TRBJ1-5; D perhaps matches TRBD1 (6 bases). This CDR3 is 13 amino acids long. Germline V gene lookup returns CDR1 DFQATT and CDR2 SNEGSKA (reference sequence). The V gene lost 2 bases and the J gene lost 5 bases, with 10 bases spanning the gap. In DNA form, the CDR3 reads TGCAGTGCTAGAACAGGGATCCATCAGCCCCAGCATTTT. It is translated as CSARTGIHQPQHF.

The chain joins TRBV6-2 or TRBV6-3 to TRBJ1-6; TRBD1 is a possible D gene (5 bases). V was pared by 6 bases and J by 7 bases, with 10 bases between. The CDR3 runs to 13 residues. Germline lookup yields CDR1 MNHEY and CDR2 SVGEGT. The CDR3 sequence is CASRLQGNSPLHF. As DNA, the CDR3 is TGTGCCAGCAGGCTCCAGGGAAATTCACCCCTCCACTTT.

The chain links TRBV18 to TRBJ1-4; a possible D gene is TRBD1 (5 bases). Germline-derived CDR1 and CDR2 are KGHSH and LQKENI. Trimming pared 3 bases from V and 8 bases from J, leaving 7 bases between. The CDR3 runs 12 residues. The CDR3 is CASSPGREKLFF. The CDR3 DNA sequence: TGTGCCAGCTCACCGGGACGGGAAAAACTGTTTTTT.

The chain carries TRBV7-8 and TRBJ2-7; D is possibly TRBD1 (5 bases). V was trimmed by 2 bases and J by 3 bases, leaving 17 bases between them. The length of the CDR3 is 16 residues. Germline V CDR1 and CDR2: SGHVS, FQNEAQ. CDR3 in amino acids: CASSLLRTPLRYEQYF. The CDR3 bases are TGTGCCAGCAGCTTATTGAGGACACCTCTTCGCTACGAGCAGTACTTC. The variable domain in full, with the rest retrieved from reference TRBV7-8 and TRBJ2-7, is GAGVSQSPRYKVAKRGQDVALRCDPISGHVSLFWYQQALGQGPEFLTYFQNEAQLDKSGLPSDRFFAERPEGSVSTLKIQRTQQEDSAVYLCASSLLRTPLRYEQYFGPGTRLTVT.

The sample holds a few counts of this clonotype. This chain connects TRBV7-2 to TRBJ2-4; 11 bases align to TRBD2. The CDR3 consists of 17 residues. In germline, CDR1 is SGHTA, CDR2 FQGNSA. Trimming took 2 bases from V and 6 from J; bases not matched to a gene: 9. CDR3: CASSLLTSGVSINIQYF. The CDR3 DNA follows: TGTGCCAGCAGCTTACTGACTAGCGGGGTTTCTATAAACATTCAGTACTTC.